What follows is one T cell receptor beta chain and its context. This sample stems from a study of blood T cell repertoires in COVID-19. Study at large: Sources were T cells, B-cell-depleted T cells, or PBMCs; the material itself was cDNA or gDNA.

Authors' processing steps: Amplifying reference gene primers gave estimates of nucleated cell counts. TCRdb keeps only in-frame clones here, not all; method: immunoSEQ multiplex PCR. The DNA was the basis for D and trimming; V, J and clone size are from that table. Of around 77,000 clones listed, approximately 80% are singletons. Germline V lookup: CDR1 SGDLS, CDR2 YYNGEE. V lost 2 bases to trimming and J lost 4 bases; unmatched junction nucleotides: 10. The CDR3 consists of 16 residues. The TCR sequence derives from a man aged 30-40 years with COVID-19, enrolled during active disease. Source material: peripheral blood. The rearrangement uses TRBV9 and TRBJ2-3; 7 bases fit TRBD1. Here the CDR3 reads CASSVDRAKASDTQYF. In DNA form, the CDR3 reads TGTGCCAGCAGCGTTGACAGGGCTAAAGCTTCAGATACGCAGTATTTT. Variable domain in full (rest from reference TRBV9 and TRBJ2-3): DSGVTQTPKHLITATGQRVTLRCSPRSGDLSVYWYQQSLDQGLQFLIQYYNGEERAKGNILERFSAQQFPDLHSELNLSSLELGDSALYFCASSVDRAKASDTQYFGPGTRLTVL.